The entry that follows covers one T cell receptor beta chain sequence. Its specificity is not known. TCRdb's table, derived via immunoSEQ multiplex PCR, lists solely in-frame clones and lacks some. Of roughly 380,000 clones in the sample, 95% to 97% are singletons; the top ten hold about 0.32%. The CDR3 consists of 11 residues. Trimming pared 3 bases from V and 3 bases from J, leaving 6 bases between. Germline CDR1 and CDR2: SQVTM and ANQGSEA. This sample was taken from a study of shared clonotypes between healthy human individuals. Study observations and caveats: Sampling included only blood; tissue repertoires likely differ. Sharing across four donors was highest in naive CD4 (around 5%) and lowest in memory CD8 (roughly 0.4%).

Pooled CD45RO+ cells and CCR7-negative CD45RA+ TemRA cells made up CD8 memory. The chain links TRBV29-1 to TRBJ2-7; D gene unclear. Material: memory CD8+ T cells sorted from blood. Subset defined: CD45RO+ cells pooled with CCR7-negative TemRA cells. This TCR came from a man aged 25-45 years in good health. CDR3 sequence reads: CSVDNLYEQYF. The CDR3 region has the DNA TGCAGCGTTGACAACCTCTACGAGCAGTACTTC.